In its sample, the clone carrying this TCR beta chain was seen many times. The target antigen is unknown. The record originates from a study of response to subunit inactivated influenza vaccine. TCRdb itself ran the RT-PCR reads through MiXCR, one entry per CDR3 protein. Found here are fewer than 250,000 distinct CDR3 sequences, approximately 15% of them singletons; the top ten hold 26%. Study-wide points: A suggestion made by the authors is that each seasonal influenza vaccination recruits few new T cells.

CDR3 size: 13 residues. V lost 10 bases and J lost 3, with 13 bases in between. In germline, CDR1 is SEHNR, CDR2 FQNEAQ (reference sequence). This sequence originates from a man between 50 and 59 years old who received an inactivated influenza vaccine. The input for sequencing was CD8+ T cells sorted from PBMCs, taken 4 to 6 days after vaccination. This rearrangement joins TRBV7-9 to TRBJ2-1, with D perhaps matching TRBD1 or TRBD2 (5 bases each). The CDR3 is CATDGTIYNEQFF. The CDR3 nucleotides read TGTGCCACCGACGGGACCATCTACAATGAGCAGTTCTTC.